Sequencing of this TCR beta chain was carried out in a study of blood T cell repertoires in COVID-19. Study overall: Donors in the United States, Italy and Spain gave samples during acute or convalescent COVID-19. T cells, B-cell-depleted T cells, or PBMCs provided the cDNA or gDNA that served as material.

This clone showed up just a few times. The germline V gene encodes CDR1 SGHDN and CDR2 FVKESK. The CDR3 runs to 19 residues. The ends lost 3 bases at V and 7 bases at J; junction bases unmatched: 20. How the authors handled the data: Reference gene primer amplification gave nucleated cell count estimates. The repertoire was sequenced with immunoSEQ multiplex PCR; TCRdb's copy has only in-frame clones and lacks some. V, J and clone size are those of that table, while D and trimming were read from the DNA. The table shows fewer than 200,000 clones, with 79% occurring only once. Seattle cases were enrolled at active infection and followed longitudinally.

The TCR was taken from a woman aged 60-70 years with COVID-19, enrolled during active disease. This rearrangement joins TRBV14 to TRBJ2-2; the match to TRBD1 covers 7 bases. Input material: peripheral blood. For the CDR3, the DNA is TGTGCCAGCAGCCATACTCCAAACAACCTCGACAGGGCAGTCGGGGAGCTGTTTTTT. This encodes CASSHTPNNLDRAVGELFF.